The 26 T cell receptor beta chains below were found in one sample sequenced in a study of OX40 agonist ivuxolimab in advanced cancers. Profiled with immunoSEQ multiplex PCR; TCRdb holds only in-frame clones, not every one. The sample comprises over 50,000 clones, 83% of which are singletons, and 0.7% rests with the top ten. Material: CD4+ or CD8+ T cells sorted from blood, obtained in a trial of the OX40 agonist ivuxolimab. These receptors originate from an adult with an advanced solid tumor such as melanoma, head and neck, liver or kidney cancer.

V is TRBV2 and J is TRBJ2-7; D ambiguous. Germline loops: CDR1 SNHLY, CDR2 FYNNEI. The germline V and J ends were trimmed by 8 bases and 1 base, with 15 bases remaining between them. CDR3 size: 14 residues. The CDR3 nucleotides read TGTGCCAGCTTCGGCCTTGTGGGTTCCTACGAGCAGTACTTC. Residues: CASFGLVGSYEQYF.

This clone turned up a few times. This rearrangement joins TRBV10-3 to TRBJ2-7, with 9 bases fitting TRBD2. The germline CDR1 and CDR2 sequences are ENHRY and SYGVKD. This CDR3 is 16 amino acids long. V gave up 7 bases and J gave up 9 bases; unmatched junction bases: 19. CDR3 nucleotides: TGTGCCATCACCCCCCAAGGGGGAACTAGCGGGCGAGGGCAGTACTTC. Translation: CAITPQGGTSGRGQYF.

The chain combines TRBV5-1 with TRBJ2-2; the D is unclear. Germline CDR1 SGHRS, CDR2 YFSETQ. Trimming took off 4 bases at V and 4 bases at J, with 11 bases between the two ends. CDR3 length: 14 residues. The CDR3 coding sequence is TGCGCCAGCAGCCTGAATCCGGCCACCGGGGAGCTGTTTTTT. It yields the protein CASSLNPATGELFF.

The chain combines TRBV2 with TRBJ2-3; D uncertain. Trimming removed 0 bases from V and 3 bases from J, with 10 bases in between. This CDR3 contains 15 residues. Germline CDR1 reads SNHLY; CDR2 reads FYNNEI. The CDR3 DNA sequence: TGTGCCAGCAGTGAAGCCCAGACACCTACAGATACGCAGTATTTT. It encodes CASSEAQTPTDTQYF.

The DNA of the CDR3 is TGTGCCAGCTCACTAGGACAGGGGGGGCGAAACAATGAGCAGTTCTTC. It translates to CASSLGQGGRNNEQFF. V and J are TRBV18 and TRBJ2-1; 10 bases agree with TRBD1. This CDR3 has 16 residues. Germline V gene lookup returns CDR1 KGHSH and CDR2 LQKENI. Trimming removed 4 bases from V and 5 bases from J; junction bases left unmatched: 8.

Here the CDR3 reads CASGNRDRGLNTEAFF. As DNA, the CDR3 is TGTGCCAGTGGTAACCGGGACAGGGGCTTGAACACTGAAGCTTTCTTT. J is TRBJ1-1 and V is TRBV19, with 10 bases fitting TRBD1. The CDR3 length is 16 residues. Germline CDR1 reads LNHDA; CDR2 reads SQIVND (reference sequence). V dropped 8 bases and J dropped 0; count of bases not matched to a gene: 9.

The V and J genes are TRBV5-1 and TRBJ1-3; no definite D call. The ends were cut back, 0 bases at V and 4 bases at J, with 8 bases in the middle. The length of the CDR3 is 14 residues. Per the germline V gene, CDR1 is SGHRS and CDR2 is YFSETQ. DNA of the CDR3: TGCGCCAGCAGCTTGGAGGGTAGGGGAAACACCATATATTTT. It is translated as CASSLEGRGNTIYF.

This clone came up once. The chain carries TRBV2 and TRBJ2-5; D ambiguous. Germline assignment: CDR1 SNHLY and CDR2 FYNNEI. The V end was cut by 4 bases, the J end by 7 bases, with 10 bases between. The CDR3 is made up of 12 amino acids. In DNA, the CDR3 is TGTGCCAGCAGTGGTTTGGTTTGGACCCAGTACTTC. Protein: CASSGLVWTQYF.

CDR3 sequence (DNA): TGTGCCAGCAGCCCCCCAGGGATCCAAAACATTCAGTACTTC. Its translation is CASSPPGIQNIQYF. The chain recombines TRBV5-4 with TRBJ2-4; D perhaps matches TRBD1 (5 bases). V lost 4 bases and J 5 bases, leaving 13 bases between the germline ends. Germline CDR1 is SGHNT and CDR2 is YYREEE (reference sequence). This CDR3 region has 14 residues.

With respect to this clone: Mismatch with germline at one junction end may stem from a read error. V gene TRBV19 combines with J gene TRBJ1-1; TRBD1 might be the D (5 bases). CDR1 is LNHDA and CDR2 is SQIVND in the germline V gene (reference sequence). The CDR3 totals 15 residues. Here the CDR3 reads CASSPGGRPNAEAFF. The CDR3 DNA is TGTGCCAGTAGTCCGGGGGGGAGGCCGAACGCTGAAGCTTTCTTT.

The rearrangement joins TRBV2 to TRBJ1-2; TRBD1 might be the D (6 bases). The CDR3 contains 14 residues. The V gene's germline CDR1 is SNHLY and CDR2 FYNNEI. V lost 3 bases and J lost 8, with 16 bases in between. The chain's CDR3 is CASSDRGRSLGYTF. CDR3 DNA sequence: TGTGCCAGCAGTGACCGGGGGCGCTCTTTGGGCTACACCTTC.

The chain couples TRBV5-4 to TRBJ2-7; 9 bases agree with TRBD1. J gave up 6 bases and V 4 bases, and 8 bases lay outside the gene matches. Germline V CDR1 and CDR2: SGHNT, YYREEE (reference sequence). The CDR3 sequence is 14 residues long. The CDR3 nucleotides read TGTGCCAGCAGCCGCGGACAGGGGAGGGGCGAGCAGTACTTC. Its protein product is CASSRGQGRGEQYF.

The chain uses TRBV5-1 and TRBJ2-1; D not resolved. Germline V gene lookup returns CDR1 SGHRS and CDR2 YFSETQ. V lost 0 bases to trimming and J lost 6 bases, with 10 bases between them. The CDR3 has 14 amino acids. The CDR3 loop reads CASSLEAQINEQFF. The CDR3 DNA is TGCGCCAGCAGCTTGGAAGCGCAGATCAATGAGCAGTTCTTC.

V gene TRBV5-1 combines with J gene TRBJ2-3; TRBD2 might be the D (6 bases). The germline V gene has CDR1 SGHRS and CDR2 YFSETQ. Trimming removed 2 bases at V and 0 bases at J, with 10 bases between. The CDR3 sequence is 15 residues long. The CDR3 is CASSFSGSSTDTQYF. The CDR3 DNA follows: TGCGCCAGCAGCTTTAGCGGTTCTAGCACAGATACGCAGTATTTT.

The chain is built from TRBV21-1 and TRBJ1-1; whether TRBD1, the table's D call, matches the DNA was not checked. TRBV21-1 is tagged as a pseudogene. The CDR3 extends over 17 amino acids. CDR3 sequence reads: CASSKGGQGARITEAFF. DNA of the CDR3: TGTGCCAGCAGCAAAGGGGGACAGGGGGCGCGAATTACTGAAGCTTTCTTT.

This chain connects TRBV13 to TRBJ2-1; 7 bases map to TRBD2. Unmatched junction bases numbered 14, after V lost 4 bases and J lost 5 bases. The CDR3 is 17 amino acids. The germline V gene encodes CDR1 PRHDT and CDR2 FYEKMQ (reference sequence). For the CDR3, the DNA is TGTGCCAGCAGCTACCCCCCTCCAGCGGGGACCCACAATGAGCAGTTCTTC. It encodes CASSYPPPAGTHNEQFF.

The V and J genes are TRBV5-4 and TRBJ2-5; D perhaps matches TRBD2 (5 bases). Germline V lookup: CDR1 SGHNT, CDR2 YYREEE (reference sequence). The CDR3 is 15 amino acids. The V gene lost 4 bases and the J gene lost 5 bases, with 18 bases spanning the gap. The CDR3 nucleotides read TGTGCCAGCAGCCCGGACCCGGGAAAAGGGGAGACCCAGTACTTC. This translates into CASSPDPGKGETQYF.

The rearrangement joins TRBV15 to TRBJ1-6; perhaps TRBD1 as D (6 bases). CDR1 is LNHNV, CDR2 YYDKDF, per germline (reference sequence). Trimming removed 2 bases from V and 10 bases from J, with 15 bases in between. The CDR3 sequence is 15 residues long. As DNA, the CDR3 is TGTGCCACCAGCAGATCAGGGACACTTGGGTCACCCCTCCACTTT. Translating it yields CATSRSGTLGSPLHF. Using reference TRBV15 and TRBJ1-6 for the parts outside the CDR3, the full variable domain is DAMVIQNPRYQVTQFGKPVTLSCSQTLNHNVMYWYQQKSSQAPKLLFHYYDKDFNNEADTPDNFQSRRPNTSFCFLDIRSPGLGDTAMYLCATSRSGTLGSPLHFGNGTRLTVT.

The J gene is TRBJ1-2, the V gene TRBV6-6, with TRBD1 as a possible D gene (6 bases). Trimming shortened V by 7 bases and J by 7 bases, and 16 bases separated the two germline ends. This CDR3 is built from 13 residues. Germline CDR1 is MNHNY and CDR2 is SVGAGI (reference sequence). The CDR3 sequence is CASTQTGRGGYTF. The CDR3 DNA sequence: TGTGCCAGCACCCAAACAGGGCGCGGTGGCTACACCTTC.

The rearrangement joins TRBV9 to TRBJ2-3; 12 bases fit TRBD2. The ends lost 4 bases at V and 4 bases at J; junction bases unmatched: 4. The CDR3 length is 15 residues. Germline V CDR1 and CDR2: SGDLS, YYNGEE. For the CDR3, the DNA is TGTGCCAGCAGCTTCCGACTAGCGGGAGCAGATACGCAGTATTTT. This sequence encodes CASSFRLAGADTQYF.

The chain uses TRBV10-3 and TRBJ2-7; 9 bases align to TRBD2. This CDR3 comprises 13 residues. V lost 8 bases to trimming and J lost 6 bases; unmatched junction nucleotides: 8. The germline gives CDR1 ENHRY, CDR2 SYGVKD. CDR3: CAIRVAGVSEQYF. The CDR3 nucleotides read TGTGCCATCCGGGTAGCGGGAGTTAGCGAGCAGTACTTC.

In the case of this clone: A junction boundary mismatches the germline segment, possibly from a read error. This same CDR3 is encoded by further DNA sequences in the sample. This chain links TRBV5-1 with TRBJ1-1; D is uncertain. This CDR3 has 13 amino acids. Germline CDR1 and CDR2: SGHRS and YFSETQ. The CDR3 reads CASSLGGNTEAFF. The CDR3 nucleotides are TGCGCCAGCAGTTTGGGAGGGAACACTGAAGCTTTCTTT.

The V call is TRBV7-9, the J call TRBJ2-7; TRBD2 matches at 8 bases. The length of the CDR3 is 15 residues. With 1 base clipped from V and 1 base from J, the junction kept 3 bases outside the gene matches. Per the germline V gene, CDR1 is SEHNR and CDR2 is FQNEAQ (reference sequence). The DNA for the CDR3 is TGTGCCAGCAGCTTAGTTAGCGGGAATTCCTACGAGCAGTACTTC. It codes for CASSLVSGNSYEQYF. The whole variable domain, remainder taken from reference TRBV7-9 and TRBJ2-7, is DTGVSQNPRHKITKRGQNVTFRCDPISEHNRLYWYRQTLGQGPEFLTYFQNEAQLEKSRLLSDRFSAERPKGSFSTLEIQRTEQGDSAMYLCASSLVSGNSYEQYFGPGTRLTVT.

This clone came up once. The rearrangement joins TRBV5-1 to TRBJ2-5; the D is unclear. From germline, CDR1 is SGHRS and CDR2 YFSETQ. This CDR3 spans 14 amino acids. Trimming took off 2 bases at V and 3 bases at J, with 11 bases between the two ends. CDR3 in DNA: TGCGCCAGCAGCTTAGGCGGCGTAAAAGAGACCCAGTACTTC. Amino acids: CASSLGGVKETQYF.

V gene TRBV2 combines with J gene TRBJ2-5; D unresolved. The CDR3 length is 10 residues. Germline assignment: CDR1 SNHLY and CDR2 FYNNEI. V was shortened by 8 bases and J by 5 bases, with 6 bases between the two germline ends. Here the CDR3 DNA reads TGTGCCAGCGGTAGGGAGACCCAGTACTTC. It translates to CASGRETQYF.

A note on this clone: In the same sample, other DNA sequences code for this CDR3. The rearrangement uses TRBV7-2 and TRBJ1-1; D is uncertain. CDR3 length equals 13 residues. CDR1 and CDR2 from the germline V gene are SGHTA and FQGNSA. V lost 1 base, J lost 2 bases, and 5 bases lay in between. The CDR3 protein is CASSLGHNTEAFF. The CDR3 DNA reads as TGTGCCAGCAGCTTAGGACATAACACTGAAGCTTTCTTT. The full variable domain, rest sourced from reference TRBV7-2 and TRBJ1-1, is GAGVSQSPSNKVTEKGKDVELRCDPISGHTALYWYRQSLGQGLEFLIYFQGNSAPDKSGLPSDRFSAERTGGSVSTLTIQRTQQEDSAVYLCASSLGHNTEAFFGQGTRLTVV.